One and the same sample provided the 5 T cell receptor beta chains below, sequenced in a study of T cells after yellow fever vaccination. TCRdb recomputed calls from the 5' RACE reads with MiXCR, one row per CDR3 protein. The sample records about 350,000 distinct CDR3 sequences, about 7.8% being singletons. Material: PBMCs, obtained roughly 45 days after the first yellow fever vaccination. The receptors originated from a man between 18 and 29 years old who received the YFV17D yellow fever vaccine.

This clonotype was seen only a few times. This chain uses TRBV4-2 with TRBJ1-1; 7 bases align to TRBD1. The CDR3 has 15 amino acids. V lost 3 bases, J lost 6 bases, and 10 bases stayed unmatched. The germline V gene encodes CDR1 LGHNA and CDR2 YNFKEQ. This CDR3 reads CASSQTEDRVAEAFF. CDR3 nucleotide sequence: TGTGCCAGCAGCCAGACGGAAGACAGGGTTGCTGAAGCTTTCTTT.

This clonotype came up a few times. CDR3 sequence reads: CASSAGALTDTQYF. For the CDR3, the DNA is TGCGCCAGCAGTGCGGGGGCCCTCACAGATACGCAGTATTTT. The chain combines TRBV5-1 with TRBJ2-3, with D possibly TRBD2 on 7 matching bases. The CDR3 loop spans 14 amino acids. The germline V and J ends were trimmed by 5 bases and 2 bases, with 12 bases remaining between them. Germline V gene data show CDR1 as SGHRS and CDR2 as YFSETQ.

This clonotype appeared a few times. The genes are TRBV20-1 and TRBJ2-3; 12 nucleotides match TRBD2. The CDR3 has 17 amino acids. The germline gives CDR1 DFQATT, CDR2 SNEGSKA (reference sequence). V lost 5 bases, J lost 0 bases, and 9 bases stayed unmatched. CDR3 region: CSAPEGTSGFSTDTQYF. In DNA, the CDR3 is TGCAGTGCTCCCGAAGGGACTAGCGGGTTTAGCACAGATACGCAGTATTTT.

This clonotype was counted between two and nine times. The CDR3 reads CASSLWPGNTEAFF. The DNA for the CDR3 is TGCGCCAGCAGCTTGTGGCCAGGGAACACTGAAGCTTTCTTT. This chain uses TRBV5-1 with TRBJ1-1, with D unclear. CDR3 length equals 14 residues. V was pared by 1 base and J by 1 base, with 8 bases between. Germline values: CDR1 SGHRS, CDR2 YFSETQ.

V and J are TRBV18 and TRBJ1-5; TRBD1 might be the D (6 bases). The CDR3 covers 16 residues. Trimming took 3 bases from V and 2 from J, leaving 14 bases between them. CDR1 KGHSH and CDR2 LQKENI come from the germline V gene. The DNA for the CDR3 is TGTGCCAGCTCACCCAATCAGGGGTCGGGCAATCAGCCCCAGCATTTT. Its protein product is CASSPNQGSGNQPQHF.